This T cell receptor beta chain was sequenced for a study of T cell responses to AZD1222 COVID-19 vaccine. Findings and caveats of the study: White British ancestry dominated among donors, who included more females, and clonal diversity was possibly underestimated. Seropositivity was recorded at baseline in only six AZD1222 recipients.

Germline CDR1 is SGDLS and CDR2 is YYNGEE. This CDR3 is built from 16 residues. The J segment lost 6 bases and the V segment lost 0 bases, leaving 12 bases of the junction unmatched. Turning to this clone: As yet, its antigen is unknown.

TCRdb keeps only in-frame clones here, not all; method: immunoSEQ multiplex PCR. The table lists about 140,000 clones, approximately 90% of them singletons, with approximately 3% in the top ten. Sequencing used peripheral blood, obtained on day 0 of AZD1222 vaccination. The sequence was obtained from an adult in good health. The chain joins TRBV9 to TRBJ2-7; 7 nucleotides agree with TRBD1. The CDR3 DNA reads as TGTGCCAGCAGCGTAGGGGCGGTTTGGGGACAGATCGAGCAGTACTTC. Protein: CASSVGAVWGQIEQYF.